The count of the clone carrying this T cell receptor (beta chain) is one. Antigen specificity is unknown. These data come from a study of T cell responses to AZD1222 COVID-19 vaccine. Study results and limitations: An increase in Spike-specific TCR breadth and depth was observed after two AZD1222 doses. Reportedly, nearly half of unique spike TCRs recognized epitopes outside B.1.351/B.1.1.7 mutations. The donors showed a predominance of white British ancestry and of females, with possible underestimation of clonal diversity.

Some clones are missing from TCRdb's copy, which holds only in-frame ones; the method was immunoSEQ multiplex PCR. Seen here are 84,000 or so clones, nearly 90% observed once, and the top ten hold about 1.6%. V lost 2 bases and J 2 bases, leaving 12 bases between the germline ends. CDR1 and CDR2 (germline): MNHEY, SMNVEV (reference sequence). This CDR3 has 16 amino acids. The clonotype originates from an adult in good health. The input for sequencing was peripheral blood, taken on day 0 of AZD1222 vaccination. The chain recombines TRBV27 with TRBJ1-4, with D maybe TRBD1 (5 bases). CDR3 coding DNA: TGTGCCAGCAGTTTAAGAGGGGTGGTCACTAATGAAAAACTGTTTTTT. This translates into CASSLRGVVTNEKLFF.